Described below is a single T cell receptor beta chain sequence and its context. The data stem from a study of PD-1 blockade in mismatch repair-deficient tumors. The data were produced by immunoSEQ multiplex PCR, yet TCRdb's version contains in-frame clones alone and is incomplete. This sample has over 20,000 clones, with 75% to 85% found just once. The V segment lost 1 base and the J segment 5 bases; nucleotides outside the gene matches: 3. The length of the CDR3 is 14 residues. Germline loops: CDR1 SGHVS, CDR2 FNYEAQ. V gene TRBV7-6 combines with J gene TRBJ2-5, with 8 bases lining up with TRBD1. The sequence came from an adult with mismatch repair-deficient cancer. The source was peripheral blood, collected 12 weeks after starting pembrolizumab. The CDR3 sequence: CASSLGTGRETQYF. CDR3 sequence (DNA): TGTGCCAGCAGCTTAGGGACAGGGCGGGAGACCCAGTACTTC. The complete variable domain, with remaining parts taken from reference TRBV7-6 and TRBJ2-5, reads GAGVSQSPRYKVTKRGQDVALRCDPISGHVSLYWYRQALGQGPEFLTYFNYEAQQDKSGLPNDRFSAERPEGSISTLTIQRTEQRDSAMYRCASSLGTGRETQYFGPGTRLLVL.